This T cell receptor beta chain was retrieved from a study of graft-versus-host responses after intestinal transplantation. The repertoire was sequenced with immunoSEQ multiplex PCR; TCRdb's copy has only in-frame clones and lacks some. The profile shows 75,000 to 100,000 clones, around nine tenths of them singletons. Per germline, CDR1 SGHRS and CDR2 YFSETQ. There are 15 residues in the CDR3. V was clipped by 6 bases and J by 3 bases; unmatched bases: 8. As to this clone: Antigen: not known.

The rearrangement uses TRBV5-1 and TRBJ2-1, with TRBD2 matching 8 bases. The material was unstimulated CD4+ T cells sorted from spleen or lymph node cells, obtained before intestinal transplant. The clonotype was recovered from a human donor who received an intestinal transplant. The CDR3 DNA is TGCGCCAGCATCCCGGGTAGCGGGGACTACAATGAGCAGTTCTTC. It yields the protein CASIPGSGDYNEQFF.